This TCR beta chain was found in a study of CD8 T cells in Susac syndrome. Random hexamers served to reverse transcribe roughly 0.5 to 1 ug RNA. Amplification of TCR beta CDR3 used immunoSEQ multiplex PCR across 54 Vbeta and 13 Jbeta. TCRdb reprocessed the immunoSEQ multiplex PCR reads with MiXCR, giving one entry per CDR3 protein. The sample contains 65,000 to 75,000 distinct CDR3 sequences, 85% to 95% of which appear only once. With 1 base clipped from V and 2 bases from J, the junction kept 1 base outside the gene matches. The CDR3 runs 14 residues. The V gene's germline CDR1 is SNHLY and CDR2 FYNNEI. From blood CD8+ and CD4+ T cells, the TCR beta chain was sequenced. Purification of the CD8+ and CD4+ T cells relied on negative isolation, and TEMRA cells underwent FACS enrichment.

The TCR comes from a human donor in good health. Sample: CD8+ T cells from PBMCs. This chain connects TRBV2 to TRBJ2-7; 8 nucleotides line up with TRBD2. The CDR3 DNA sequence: TGTGCCAGCAGTGAAGTCGGGGGGGCCTACGAGCAGTACTTC. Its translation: CASSEVGGAYEQYF.